This T cell receptor (beta chain) was profiled in a study of shared clonotypes between healthy human individuals. Study summary: Three CD4 naive, three CD4 memory, two CD8 naive and one CD8 memory plate were used per donor. Study-wide results and limits: Blood alone was sampled, and tissue repertoires likely differ. What naive subsets generally showed was a larger estimated richness than memory subsets showed.

V dropped 4 bases and J dropped 0; count of bases not matched to a gene: 4. This CDR3 spans 16 amino acids. Germline V CDR1 and CDR2: LNHDA, SQIVND (reference sequence). Replicate sorted-subset PCRs were loaded with around 210 ng DNA, about 30,000 T cell genomes. Only in-frame clones appear in the TCRdb table, and some are missing; sequencing was by immunoSEQ multiplex PCR. The sample has over 2,000,000 clones, over 85% seen once. Terminally differentiated effector memory CD45RA+ cells were left out of the naive CD8 fraction, which was CD45RO-negative and positively selected for CCR7. As to this clone: Its antigen is not identified.

The rearrangement links TRBV19 to TRBJ1-3; 9 positions agree with TRBD1. Material for sequencing was naive CD8+ T cells from PBMCs. This receptor was identified in a man between 18 and 35 years old in good health. Some clones in this sample may be carry-over from other donors' samples. Here the CDR3 DNA reads TGTGCCAGTAGTACGGGACAGGGCCTCTCTGGAAACACCATATATTTT. Amino acids: CASSTGQGLSGNTIYF.